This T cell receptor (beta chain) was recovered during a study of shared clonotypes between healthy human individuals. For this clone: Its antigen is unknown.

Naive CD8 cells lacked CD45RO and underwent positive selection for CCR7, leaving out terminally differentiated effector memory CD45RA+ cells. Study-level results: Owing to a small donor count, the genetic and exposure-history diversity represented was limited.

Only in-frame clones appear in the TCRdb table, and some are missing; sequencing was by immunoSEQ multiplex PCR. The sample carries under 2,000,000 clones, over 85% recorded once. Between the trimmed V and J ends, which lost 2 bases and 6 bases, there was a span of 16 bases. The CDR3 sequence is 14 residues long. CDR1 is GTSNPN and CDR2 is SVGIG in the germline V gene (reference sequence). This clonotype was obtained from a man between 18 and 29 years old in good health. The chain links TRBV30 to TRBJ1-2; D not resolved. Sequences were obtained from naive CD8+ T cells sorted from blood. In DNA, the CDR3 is TGTGCCTGGAGTCCGTTACTGGGGAGGGATGGCTACACCTTC. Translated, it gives CAWSPLLGRDGYTF.